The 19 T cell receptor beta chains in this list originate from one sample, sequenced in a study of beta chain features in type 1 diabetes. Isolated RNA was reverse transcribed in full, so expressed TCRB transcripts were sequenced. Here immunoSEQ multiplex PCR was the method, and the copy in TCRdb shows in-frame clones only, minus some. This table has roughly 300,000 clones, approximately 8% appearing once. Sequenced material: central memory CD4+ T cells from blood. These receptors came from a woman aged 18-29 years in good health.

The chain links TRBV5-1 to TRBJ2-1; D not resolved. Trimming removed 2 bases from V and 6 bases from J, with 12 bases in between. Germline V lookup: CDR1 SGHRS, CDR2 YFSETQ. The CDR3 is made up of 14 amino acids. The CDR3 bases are TGCGCCAGCAGCTTTGGCACAAGTAGCAATGAGCAGTTCTTC. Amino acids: CASSFGTSSNEQFF. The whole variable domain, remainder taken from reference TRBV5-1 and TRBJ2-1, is KAGVTQTPRYLIKTRGQQVTLSCSPISGHRSVSWYQQTPGQGLQFLFEYFSETQRNKGNFPGRFSGRQFSNSRSEMNVSTLELGDSALYLCASSFGTSSNEQFFGPGTRLTVL.

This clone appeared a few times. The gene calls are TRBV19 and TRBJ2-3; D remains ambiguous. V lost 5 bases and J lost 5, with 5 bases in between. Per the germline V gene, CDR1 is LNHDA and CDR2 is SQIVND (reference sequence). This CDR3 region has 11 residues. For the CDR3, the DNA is TGTGCCAGTAGTGTCGGAGATACGCAGTATTTT. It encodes CASSVGDTQYF. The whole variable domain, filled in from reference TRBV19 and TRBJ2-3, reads DGGITQSPKYLFRKEGQNVTLSCEQNLNHDAMYWYRQDPGQGLRLIYYSQIVNDFQKGDIAEGYSVSREKKESFPLTVTSAQKNPTAFYLCASSVGDTQYFGPGTRLTVL.

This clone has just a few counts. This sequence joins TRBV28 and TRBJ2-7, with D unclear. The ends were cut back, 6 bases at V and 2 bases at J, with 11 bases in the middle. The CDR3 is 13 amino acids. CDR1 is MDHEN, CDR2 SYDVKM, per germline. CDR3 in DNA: TGTGCCAGCAGGCCTCCCACAGCCTACGAGCAGTACTTC. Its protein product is CASRPPTAYEQYF.

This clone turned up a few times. The CDR3 nucleotides read TGTGCCAGCAGTTGGGCCGGGGCGGGAATTCTTCATGAGCAGTTCTTC. Protein: CASSWAGAGILHEQFF. This chain connects TRBV28 to TRBJ2-1, with a tentative D call TRBD2 (6 bases). CDR3 size: 16 residues. Germline V gene sequence: CDR1 MDHEN, CDR2 SYDVKM. V gave up 4 bases and J gave up 8 bases, with 21 bases separating them.

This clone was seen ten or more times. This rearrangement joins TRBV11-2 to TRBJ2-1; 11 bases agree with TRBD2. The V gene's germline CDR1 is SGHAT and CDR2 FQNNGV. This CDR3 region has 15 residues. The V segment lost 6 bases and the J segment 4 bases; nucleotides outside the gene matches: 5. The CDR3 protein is CASRGLAGRYNEQFF. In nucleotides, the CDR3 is TGTGCCAGCAGAGGACTAGCGGGTAGATACAATGAGCAGTTCTTC. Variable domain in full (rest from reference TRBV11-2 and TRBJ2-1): EAGVAQSPRYKIIEKRQSVAFWCNPISGHATLYWYQQILGQGPKLLIQFQNNGVVDDSQLPKDRFSAERLKGVDSTLKIQPAKLEDSAVYLCASRGLAGRYNEQFFGPGTRLTVL.

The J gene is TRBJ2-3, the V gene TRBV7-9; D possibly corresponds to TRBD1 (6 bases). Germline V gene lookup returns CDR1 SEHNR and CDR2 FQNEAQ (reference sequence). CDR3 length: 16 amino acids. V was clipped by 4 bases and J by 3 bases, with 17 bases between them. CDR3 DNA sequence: TGTGCCAGCAGCTCGGACCTAGCCAGGGGAACAGATACGCAGTATTTT. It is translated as CASSSDLARGTDTQYF.

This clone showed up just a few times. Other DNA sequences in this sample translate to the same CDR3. CDR3 protein: CASSLSNNQPQHF. The CDR3, as DNA: TGTGCCAGCAGTTTAAGTAACAATCAGCCCCAGCATTTT. The chain employs TRBV28 and TRBJ1-5; D is uncertain. The CDR3 extends over 13 amino acids. The germline V gene encodes CDR1 MDHEN and CDR2 SYDVKM. Trimming cost V 2 bases and J 3 bases, with 5 bases left between them.

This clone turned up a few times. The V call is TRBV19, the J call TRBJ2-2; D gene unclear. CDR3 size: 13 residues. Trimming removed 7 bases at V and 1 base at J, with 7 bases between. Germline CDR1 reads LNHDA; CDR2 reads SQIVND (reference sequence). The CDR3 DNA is TGTGCCAGTACCTCGAGGAACACCGGGGAGCTGTTTTTT. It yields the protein CASTSRNTGELFF.

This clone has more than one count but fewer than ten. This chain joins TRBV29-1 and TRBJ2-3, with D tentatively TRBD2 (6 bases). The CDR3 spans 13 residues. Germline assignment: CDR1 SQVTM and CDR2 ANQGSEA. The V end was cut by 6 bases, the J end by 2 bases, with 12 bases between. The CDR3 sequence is CSVERDFTDTQYF. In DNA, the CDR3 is TGCAGCGTAGAACGGGACTTCACAGATACGCAGTATTTT.

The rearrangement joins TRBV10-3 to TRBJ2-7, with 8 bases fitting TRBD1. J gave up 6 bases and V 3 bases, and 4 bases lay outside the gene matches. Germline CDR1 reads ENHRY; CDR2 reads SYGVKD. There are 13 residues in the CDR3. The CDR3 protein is CAISDDRGSEQYF. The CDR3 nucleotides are TGTGCCATCAGTGACGACAGGGGAAGCGAGCAGTACTTC.

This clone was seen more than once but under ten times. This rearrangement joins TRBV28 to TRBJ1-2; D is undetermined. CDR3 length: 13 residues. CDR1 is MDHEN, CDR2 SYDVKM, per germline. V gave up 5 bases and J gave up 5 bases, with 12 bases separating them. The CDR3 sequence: CASSPSGLYGYTF. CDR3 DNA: TGTGCCAGCAGTCCGTCGGGGTTGTATGGCTACACCTTC.

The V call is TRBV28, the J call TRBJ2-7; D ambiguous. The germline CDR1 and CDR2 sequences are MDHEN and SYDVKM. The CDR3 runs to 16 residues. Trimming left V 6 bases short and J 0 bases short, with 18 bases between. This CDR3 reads CASSPADAASSYEQYF. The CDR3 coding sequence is TGTGCCAGCAGCCCTGCGGACGCAGCTAGCTCCTACGAGCAGTACTTC.

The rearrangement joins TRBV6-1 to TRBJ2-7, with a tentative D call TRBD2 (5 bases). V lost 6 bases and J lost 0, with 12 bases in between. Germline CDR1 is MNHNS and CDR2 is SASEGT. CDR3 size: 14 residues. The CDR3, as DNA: TGTGCCAGCAGCCGGGATGTTTCCTCCTACGAGCAGTACTTC. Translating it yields CASSRDVSSYEQYF.

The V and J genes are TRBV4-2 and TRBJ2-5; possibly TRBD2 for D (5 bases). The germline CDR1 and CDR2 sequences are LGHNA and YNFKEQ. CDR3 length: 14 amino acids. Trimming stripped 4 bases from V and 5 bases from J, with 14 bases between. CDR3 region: CASSLDLRGETQYF. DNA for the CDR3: TGTGCCAGCAGCCTCGATCTGCGAGGGGAGACCCAGTACTTC.

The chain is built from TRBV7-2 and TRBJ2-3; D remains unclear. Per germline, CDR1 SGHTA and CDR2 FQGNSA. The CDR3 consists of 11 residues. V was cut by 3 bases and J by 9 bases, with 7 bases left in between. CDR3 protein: CASSFSETQYF. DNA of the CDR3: TGTGCCAGCAGCTTTTCTGAGACGCAGTATTTT.

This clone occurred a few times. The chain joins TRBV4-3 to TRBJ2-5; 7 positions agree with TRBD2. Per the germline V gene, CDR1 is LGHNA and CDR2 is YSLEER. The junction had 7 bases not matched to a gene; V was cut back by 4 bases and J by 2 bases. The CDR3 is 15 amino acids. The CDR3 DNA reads TGCGCCAGCAGCCTCTGGGCGGGGGTACAAGAGACCCAGTACTTC. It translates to CASSLWAGVQETQYF.

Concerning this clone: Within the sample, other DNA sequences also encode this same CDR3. The CDR3 DNA reads as TGCGCCAGCAGCTTGGGACTGAGCACAGATACGCAGTATTTT. Its translation is CASSLGLSTDTQYF. This chain uses TRBV5-1 with TRBJ2-3; no clear D gene. This CDR3 spans 14 amino acids. Trimming took off 0 bases at V and 0 bases at J, with 5 bases between the two ends. From germline, CDR1 is SGHRS and CDR2 YFSETQ.

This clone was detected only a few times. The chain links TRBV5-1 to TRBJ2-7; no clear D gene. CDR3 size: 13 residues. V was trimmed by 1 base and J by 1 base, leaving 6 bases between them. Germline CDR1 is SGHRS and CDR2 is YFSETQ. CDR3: CASSLKESYEQYF. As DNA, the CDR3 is TGCGCCAGCAGCTTGAAGGAGTCCTACGAGCAGTACTTC.

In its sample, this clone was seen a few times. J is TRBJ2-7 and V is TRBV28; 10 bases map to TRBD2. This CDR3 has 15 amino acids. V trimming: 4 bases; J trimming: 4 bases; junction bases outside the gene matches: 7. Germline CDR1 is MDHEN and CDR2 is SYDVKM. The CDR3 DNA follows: TGTGCCAGCAGTTCTTCCGGGACTAGCGAATACGAGCAGTACTTC. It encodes CASSSSGTSEYEQYF.